This T cell receptor beta chain appears in the sequencing data of a study of T cell repertoires in aging, cancer and after chemotherapy (dated by TCRdb to about 2019). For the study in its entirety: Donors were distributed across six age groups ranging from 30 or younger to 70 or older, with at least three individuals included per group. In the hematological group, paired pre- and post-chemotherapy samples were obtained from chronic lymphocytic leukemia patients treated with fludarabine- or bendamustine-based regimens. In total, the full dataset held 7.5 million to 9.5 million TCR reads. To look at immunoaging and at how T cells reconstitute after chemotherapy, the study profiled TCR beta repertoires in peripheral blood from both healthy donors and cancer patients. Alongside 95 healthy donors serving as a reference group, the cohort included 200 to 250 cancer patients, of whom more than 85 had hematological cancers and 124 had solid cancers. The investigation overall reported the following: In healthy donors, the drop in TCR diversity with age came mainly from a loss of richness, whereas in cancer patients a loss of evenness also played a part. Compared with age-matched healthy donors, untreated patients with hematological or solid cancers had significantly lower TCR diversity and higher clonality in blood. Lymphoid organ infiltration was present in the hematological cancer patients, and this infiltration may itself impair thymic emigration or the expansion of peripheral T cells. In both cancer cohorts, median generation probability rose over the chemotherapy interval, which suggests that the repertoire was reconstituted through rebound thymic output. According to the authors, the repertoire data do not permit conclusions about immunological memory after chemotherapy.

This clonotype is classified as medium-sized (0.01 to 0.1%). Which antigen it targets is not known. Qualities for individual bases were not recorded, and no much larger clone is one base off. Rearranged TRB sequences spanning V, D and J segments were amplified in a multiplex touch-down PCR with a mixed TRB-A/B primer pool. Two consecutive PCR reactions with Phusion HS II polymerase added Illumina adapters and sample indices to the amplicons. Amplicons were gel-purified with the NucleoSpin Gel and PCR Clean-up kit, then checked with Qubit and an Agilent 2100 Bioanalyzer. The libraries were sequenced on an Illumina MiSeq with 600-cycle, single-indexed, paired-end runs. As for the authors' bioinformatics: MiXCR versions 2.12 and 3.0.5 were used to process TRB sequences. Each unique CDR3 nucleotide sequence counted as one clone, and only productive sequences with at least two reads were retained. The repertoire metrics were Shannon diversity, evenness, clonality (calculated as one minus evenness), and diversity profiles parameterized by alpha from 0 to 5. The IGoR algorithm was used to calculate generation probabilities for clones in the paired samples taken before and after chemotherapy. In TCRdb, the public reads were trimmed at Q25 with fastp and aligned with MiXCR, with productive beta chains retained. Every distinct CDR3 protein forms one entry, paired with its most common genes and DNA. None of the V and J calls come from the authors' own analysis; TCRdb made them. In this sample the table shows 4,000 to 5,000 distinct CDR3 sequences, 20% to 30% of which occur a single time. The ten most abundant clones make up about 50% of the sample.

Genomic DNA extracted from peripheral blood, rather than sorted cells or RNA, was used as the source for amplification of TCR beta rearrangements. From the cysteine up to the phenylalanine, the CDR3 has a length of 15 residues. CDR3 DNA only is kept here, 45 bases in frame from base 1. For this chain, trimming is 6 bases at the V end and 0 bases at the J end, and the number of junction bases without a gene match is 7. CDR1 and CDR2, looked up from the germline V gene (reference sequence), are GTSNPN and SVGIG. This TCR was sampled from a human donor with a blood cancer. The rearranged segments are TRBV30 and TRBJ2-3, with TRBD1 identical over 9 junction bases. The specimen sequenced was blood. The CDR3 has the sequence CACTGQGLSTDTQYF. The DNA reads as follows: TGTGCCTGTACGGGACAGGGATTGAGCACAGATACGCAGTATTTT. The entire variable domain, with the stretches around the CDR3 drawn from the reference TRBV30 and TRBJ2-3 proteins, is SQTIHQWPATLVQPVGSPLSLECTVEGTSNPNLYWYRQAAGRGLQLLFYSVGIGQISSEVPQNLSASRPQDRQFILSSKKLLLSDSGFYLCACTGQGLSTDTQYFGPGTRLTVL.